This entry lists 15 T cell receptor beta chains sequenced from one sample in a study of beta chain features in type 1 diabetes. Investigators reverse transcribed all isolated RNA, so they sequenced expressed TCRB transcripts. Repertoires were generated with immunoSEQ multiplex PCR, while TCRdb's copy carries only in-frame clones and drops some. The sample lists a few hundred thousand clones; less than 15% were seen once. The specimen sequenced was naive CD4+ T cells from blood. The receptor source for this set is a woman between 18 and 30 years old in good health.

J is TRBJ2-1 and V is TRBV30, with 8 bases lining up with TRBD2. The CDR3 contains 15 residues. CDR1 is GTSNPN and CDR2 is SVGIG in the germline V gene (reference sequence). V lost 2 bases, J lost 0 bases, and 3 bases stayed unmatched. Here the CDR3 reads CAWSSGGSSYNEQFF. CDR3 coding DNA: TGTGCCTGGAGTTCGGGGGGGAGCTCCTACAATGAGCAGTTCTTC.

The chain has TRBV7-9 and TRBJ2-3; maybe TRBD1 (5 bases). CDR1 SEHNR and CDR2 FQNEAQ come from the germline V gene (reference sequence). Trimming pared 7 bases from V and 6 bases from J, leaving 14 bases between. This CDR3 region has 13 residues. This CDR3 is CASTLSRADTQYF. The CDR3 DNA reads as TGTGCCAGCACCCTAAGCAGGGCGGATACGCAGTATTTT. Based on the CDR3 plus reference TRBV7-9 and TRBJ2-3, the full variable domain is DTGVSQNPRHKITKRGQNVTFRCDPISEHNRLYWYRQTLGQGPEFLTYFQNEAQLEKSRLLSDRFSAERPKGSFSTLEIQRTEQGDSAMYLCASTLSRADTQYFGPGTRLTVL.

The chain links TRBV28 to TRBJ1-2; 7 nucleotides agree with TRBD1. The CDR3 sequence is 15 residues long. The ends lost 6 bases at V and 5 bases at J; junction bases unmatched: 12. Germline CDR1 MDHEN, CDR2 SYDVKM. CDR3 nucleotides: TGTGCCAGCAGGACCACCGGGACAGTGGGTTATGGCTACACCTTC. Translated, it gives CASRTTGTVGYGYTF.

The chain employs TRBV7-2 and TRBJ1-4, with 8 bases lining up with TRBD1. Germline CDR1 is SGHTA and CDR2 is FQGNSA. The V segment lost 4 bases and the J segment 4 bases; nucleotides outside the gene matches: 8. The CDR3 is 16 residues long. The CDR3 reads CASSSYQGAFNEKLFF. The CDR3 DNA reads TGTGCCAGCAGCTCTTACCAGGGGGCCTTTAATGAAAAACTGTTTTTT.

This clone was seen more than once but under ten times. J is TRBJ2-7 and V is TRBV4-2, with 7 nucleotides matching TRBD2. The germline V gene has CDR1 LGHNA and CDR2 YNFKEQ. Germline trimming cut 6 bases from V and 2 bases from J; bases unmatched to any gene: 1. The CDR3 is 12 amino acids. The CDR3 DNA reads TGTGCCAGCAGTGCGGGAGCCTACGAGCAGTACTTC. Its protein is CASSAGAYEQYF.

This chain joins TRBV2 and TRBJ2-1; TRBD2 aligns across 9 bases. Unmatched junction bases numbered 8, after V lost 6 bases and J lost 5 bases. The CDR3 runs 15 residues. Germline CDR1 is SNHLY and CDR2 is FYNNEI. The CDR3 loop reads CASSLLTSGNNEQFF. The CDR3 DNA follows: TGTGCCAGCAGCCTACTGACTAGCGGAAACAATGAGCAGTTCTTC.

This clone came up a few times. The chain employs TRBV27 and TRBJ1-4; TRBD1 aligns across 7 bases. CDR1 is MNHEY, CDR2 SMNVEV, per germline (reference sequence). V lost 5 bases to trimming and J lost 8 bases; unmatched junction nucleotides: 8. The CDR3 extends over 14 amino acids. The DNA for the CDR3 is TGTGCCAGCAGTACACAGGGGAGGTGGGAAAAACTGTTTTTT. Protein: CASSTQGRWEKLFF.

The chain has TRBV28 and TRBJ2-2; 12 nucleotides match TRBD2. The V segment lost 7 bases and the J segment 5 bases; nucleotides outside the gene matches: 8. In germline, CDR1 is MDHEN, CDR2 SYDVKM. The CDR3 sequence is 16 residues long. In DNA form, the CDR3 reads TGTGCCAGCAAAAGGTCTGGACTAGCGGGAACCGGGGAGCTGTTTTTT. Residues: CASKRSGLAGTGELFF.

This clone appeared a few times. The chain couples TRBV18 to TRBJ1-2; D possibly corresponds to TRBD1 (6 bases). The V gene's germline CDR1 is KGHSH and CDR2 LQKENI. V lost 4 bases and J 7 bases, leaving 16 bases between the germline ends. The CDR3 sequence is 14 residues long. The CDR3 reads CASSQQDRGAGYTF. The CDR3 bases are TGTGCCAGCTCACAGCAGGACAGAGGGGCTGGCTACACCTTC.

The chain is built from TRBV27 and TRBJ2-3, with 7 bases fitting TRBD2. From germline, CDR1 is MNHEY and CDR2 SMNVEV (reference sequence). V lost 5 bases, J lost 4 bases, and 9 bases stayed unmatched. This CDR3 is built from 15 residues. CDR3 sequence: CASSASGGSADTQYF. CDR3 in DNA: TGTGCCAGCAGTGCATCGGGAGGATCCGCAGATACGCAGTATTTT.

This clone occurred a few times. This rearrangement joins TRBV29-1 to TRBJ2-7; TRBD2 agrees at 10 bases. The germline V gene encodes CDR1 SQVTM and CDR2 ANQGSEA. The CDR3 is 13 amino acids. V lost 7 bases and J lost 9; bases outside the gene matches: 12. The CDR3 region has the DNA TGCAGCGCCGTGGGGCTAGCGGGAGACGGGCAGTACTTC. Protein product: CSAVGLAGDGQYF.

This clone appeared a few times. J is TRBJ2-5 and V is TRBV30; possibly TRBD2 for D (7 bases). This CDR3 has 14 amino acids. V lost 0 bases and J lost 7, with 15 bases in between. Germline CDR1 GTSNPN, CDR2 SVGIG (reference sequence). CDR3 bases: TGTGCCTGGAGTGTAACGAGGGGGGGAGTGACCCAGTACTTC. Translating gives CAWSVTRGGVTQYF.

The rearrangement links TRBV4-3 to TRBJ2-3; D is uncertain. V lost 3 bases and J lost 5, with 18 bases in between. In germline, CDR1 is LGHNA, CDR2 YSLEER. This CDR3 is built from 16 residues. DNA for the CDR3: TGCGCCAGCAGCCACCCTGGGCCGACCTCGTTAGATACGCAGTATTTT. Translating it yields CASSHPGPTSLDTQYF.

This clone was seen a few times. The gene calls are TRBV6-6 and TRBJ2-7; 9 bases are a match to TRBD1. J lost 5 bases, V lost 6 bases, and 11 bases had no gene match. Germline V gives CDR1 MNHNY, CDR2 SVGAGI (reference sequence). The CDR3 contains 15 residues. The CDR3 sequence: CASRPGQGRSHEQYF. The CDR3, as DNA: TGTGCCAGCAGACCGGGACAGGGAAGGTCCCACGAGCAGTACTTC.

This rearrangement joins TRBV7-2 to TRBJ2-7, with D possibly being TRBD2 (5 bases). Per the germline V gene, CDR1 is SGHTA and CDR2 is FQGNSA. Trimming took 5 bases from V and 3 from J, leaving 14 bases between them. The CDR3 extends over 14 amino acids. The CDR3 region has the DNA TGTGCCAGCAGCCCGAGAGGACTTAACTACGAGCAGTACTTC. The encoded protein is CASSPRGLNYEQYF.